The rows below give T cell receptor beta chains drawn from one sample of a study of CD4 T cells in relation to SARS-CoV-2 and coronaviruses. Their antigens are not known. Sequenced by immunoSEQ multiplex PCR; TCRdb stores in-frame clones only, minus some. This repertoire shows roughly 15,000 clones, about 81% found once; its top ten account for 30% to 35%. The specimen sequenced was CD4+ T cells from PBMCs, cultured in vitro. The source is a human donor in good health. CDR3s leave out the opening cysteine and the closing phenylalanine or tryptophan.

v_call,j_call,cdr3_aa
TRBV6-5,TRBJ1-5,ASKTVFSQVQPQH
TRBV2,TRBJ1-5,ASSESNQPQH
TRBV5-8,TRBJ2-2,ASSFQGAVTGELF
TRBV6-5,TRBJ1-1,ASSYSGGDTEAF
TRBV7-6,TRBJ2-3,ASSSSAEGWADTQY
TRBV3-1/TRBV3-2,TRBJ1-1,ASSIFGEGTNTEAF
TRBV5-6,TRBJ2-7,ASSWTGPSYEQY
TRBV12-2,TRBJ2-5,ASRTRSRLAGGWTQY
TRBV13,TRBJ2-3,ASSSLLAGATDTQY
TRBV29-1,TRBJ2-3,SAGRLAAGDTQY
TRBV7-9,TRBJ2-5,ASSLAVGETQY
TRBV4-3,TRBJ2-3,ASSQSHAATDTQY
TRBV7-2,TRBJ2-7,ASSLSRGGGYEQY
TRBV5-1,TRBJ2-3,ASSTSGGATDTQY
TRBV5-6,TRBJ2-1,ASSLDGRSNEQF
TRBV5-1,TRBJ1-3,ASSLEQTYSGNTIY
TRBV20-1,TRBJ1-1,SASSGFNTEAF
TRBV10-2,TRBJ1-5,ASSESGTPNQPQH
TRBV7-9,TRBJ2-3,ATAGGRSREDTQY
TRBV4-1,TRBJ2-3,ASSPGSGSRTDTQY
TRBV6-5,TRBJ1-2,ASSLQGTLYGYT
TRBV18,TRBJ1-1,ASSPGLTNTEAF
TRBV18,TRBJ1-5,ASSPIQERNQPQH
TRBV19,TRBJ1-4,ASSIFPGRFDAHWNEKLF
TRBV2,TRBJ1-2,ASSEVGGSHGYT
TRBV9,TRBJ2-3,ASSTRLAGRDTDTQY
TRBV5-6,TRBJ2-7,ASSLLDRGPYEQY
TRBV14,TRBJ2-7,ASSQSWDPQGALSYEQY
TRBV19,TRBJ2-5,ASSIALDRSETQY
TRBV6-4,TRBJ1-6,ASSGGLDNGSPLH
TRBV28,TRBJ1-1,ASSRFTEAF
TRBV29-1,TRBJ1-1,SANRDTWNTEAF
TRBV5-8,TRBJ2-5,ASSLVSGGIVETQY
TRBV12-3/TRBV12-4,TRBJ2-7,ASSFGQSYEQY
TRBV11-2,TRBJ2-1,ASSLDLVNEQF
TRBV6-2/TRBV6-3,TRBJ1-1,ASTPLKGNTEAF
TRBV6-5,TRBJ2-5,ASSPPGGRETQY
TRBV19,TRBJ2-1,ASTFWGTSDQNEQF
TRBV7-2,TRBJ1-1,ASSSSPTGAEAF